This T cell receptor beta chain was retrieved from a study of blood T cell repertoires in COVID-19. From germline, CDR1 is SGHVS and CDR2 FQNEAQ. The CDR3 sequence is 14 residues long. The V and J ends lost 1 base and 2 bases respectively, with 8 bases between them. Authors' processing steps: Using reference gene primer amplification, nucleated cell counts were estimated. Sequencing used immunoSEQ multiplex PCR; TCRdb keeps in-frame clones, though not all of them. Clonal size and the V and J genes are those of that table, whereas D and trimming came from the DNA. The sample lists about 260,000 clones, about nine tenths occurring once.

The chain is built from TRBV7-8 and TRBJ2-5, with unresolved D. The source of this sequence is a person aged 18 to 30 with COVID-19, enrolled during active disease. What was sequenced was peripheral blood. The CDR3 region has the DNA TGTGCCAGCAGCTTAGGGGCTTATCAAGAGACCCAGTACTTC. It codes for CASSLGAYQETQYF.